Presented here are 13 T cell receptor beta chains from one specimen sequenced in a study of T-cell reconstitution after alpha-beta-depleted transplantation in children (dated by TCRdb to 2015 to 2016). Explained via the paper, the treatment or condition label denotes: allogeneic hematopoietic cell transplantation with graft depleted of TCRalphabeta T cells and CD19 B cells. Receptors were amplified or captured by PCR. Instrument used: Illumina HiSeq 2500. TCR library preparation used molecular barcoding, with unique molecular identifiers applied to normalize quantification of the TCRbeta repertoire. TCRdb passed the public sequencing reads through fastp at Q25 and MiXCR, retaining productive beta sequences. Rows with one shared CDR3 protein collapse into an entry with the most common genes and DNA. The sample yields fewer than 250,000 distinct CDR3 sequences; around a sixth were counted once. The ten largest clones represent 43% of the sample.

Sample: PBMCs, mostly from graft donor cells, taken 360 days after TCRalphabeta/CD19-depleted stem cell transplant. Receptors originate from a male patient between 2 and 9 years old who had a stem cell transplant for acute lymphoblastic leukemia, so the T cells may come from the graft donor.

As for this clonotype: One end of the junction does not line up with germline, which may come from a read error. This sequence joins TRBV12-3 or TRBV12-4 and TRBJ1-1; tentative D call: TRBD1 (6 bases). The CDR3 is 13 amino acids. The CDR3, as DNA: TGTGCCAGCAGTCTAGCAGGGGCGCACCCAGCTTTCTTT. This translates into CASSLAGAHPAFF.

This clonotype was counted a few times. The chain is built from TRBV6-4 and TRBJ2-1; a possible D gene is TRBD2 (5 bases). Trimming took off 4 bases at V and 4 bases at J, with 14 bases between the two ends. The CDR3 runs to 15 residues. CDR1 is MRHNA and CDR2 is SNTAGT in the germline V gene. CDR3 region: CASSADGLLYNEQFF. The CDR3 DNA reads TGTGCCAGCAGTGCCGACGGACTGCTATACAATGAGCAGTTCTTC.

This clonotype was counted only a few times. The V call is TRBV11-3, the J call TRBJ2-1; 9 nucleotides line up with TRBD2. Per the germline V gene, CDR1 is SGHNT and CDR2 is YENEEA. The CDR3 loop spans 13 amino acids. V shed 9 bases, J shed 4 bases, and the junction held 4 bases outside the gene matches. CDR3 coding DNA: TGTGCCAGTGGGACTAGCTTATACAATGAGCAGTTCTTC. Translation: CASGTSLYNEQFF.

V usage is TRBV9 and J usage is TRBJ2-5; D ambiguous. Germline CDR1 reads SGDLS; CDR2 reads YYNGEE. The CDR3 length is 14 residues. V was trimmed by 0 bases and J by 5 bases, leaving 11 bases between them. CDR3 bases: TGTGCCAGCAGCGTAGCTTCGCGTGAGGAGACCCAGTACTTC. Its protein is CASSVASREETQYF.

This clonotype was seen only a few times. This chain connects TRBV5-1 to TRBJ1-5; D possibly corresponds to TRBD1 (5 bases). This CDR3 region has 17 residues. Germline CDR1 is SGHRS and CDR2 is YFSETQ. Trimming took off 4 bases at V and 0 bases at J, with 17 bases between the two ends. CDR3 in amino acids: CASSPGPGPYSNQPQHF. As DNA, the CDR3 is TGCGCCAGCAGCCCCGGGCCGGGACCGTATAGCAATCAGCCCCAGCATTTT.

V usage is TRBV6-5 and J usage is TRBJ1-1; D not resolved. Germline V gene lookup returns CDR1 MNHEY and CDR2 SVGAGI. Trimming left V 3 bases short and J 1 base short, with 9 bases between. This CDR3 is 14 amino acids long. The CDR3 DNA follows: TGTGCCAGCAGTTATCGGACGGCGAACACTGAAGCTTTCTTT. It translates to CASSYRTANTEAFF.

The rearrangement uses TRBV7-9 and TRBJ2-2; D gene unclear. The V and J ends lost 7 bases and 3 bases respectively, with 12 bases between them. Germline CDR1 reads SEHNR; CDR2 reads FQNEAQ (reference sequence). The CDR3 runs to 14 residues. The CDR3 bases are TGTGCCAGCACCCCCACCGGTTACACCGGGGAGCTGTTTTTT. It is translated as CASTPTGYTGELFF.

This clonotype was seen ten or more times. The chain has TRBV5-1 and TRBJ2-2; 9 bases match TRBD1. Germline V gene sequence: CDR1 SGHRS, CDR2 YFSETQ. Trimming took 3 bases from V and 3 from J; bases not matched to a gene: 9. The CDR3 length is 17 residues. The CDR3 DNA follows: TGCGCCAGCAGCTCCCTTCCACAGGGGGCGCACACCGGGGAGCTGTTTTTT. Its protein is CASSSLPQGAHTGELFF.

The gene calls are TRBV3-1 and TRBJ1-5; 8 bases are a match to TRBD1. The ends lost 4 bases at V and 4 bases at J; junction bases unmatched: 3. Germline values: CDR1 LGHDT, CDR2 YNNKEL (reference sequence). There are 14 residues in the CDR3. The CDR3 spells CASSRQGSNQPQHF. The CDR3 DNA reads TGTGCCAGCAGCCGACAGGGGAGTAATCAGCCCCAGCATTTT.

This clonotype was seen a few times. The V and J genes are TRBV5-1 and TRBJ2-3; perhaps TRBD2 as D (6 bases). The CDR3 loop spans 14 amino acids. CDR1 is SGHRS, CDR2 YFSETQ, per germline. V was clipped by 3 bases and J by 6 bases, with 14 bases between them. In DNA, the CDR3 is TGCGCCAGCAGCTCTATGACTAGTTCTGATACGCAGTATTTT. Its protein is CASSSMTSSDTQYF.

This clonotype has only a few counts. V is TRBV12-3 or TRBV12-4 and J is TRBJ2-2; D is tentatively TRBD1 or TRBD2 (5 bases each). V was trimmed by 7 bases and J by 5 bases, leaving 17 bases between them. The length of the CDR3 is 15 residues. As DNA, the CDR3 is TGTGCCAGCACCCCCGGGACCCCGGGTACCGGGGAGCTGTTTTTT. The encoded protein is CASTPGTPGTGELFF.

The CDR3 sequence is CASSKPLGQFDTGELFF. The DNA of the CDR3 is TGTGCCAGCAGCAAGCCCCTCGGACAGTTTGACACCGGGGAGCTGTTTTTT. The V call is TRBV6-2 or TRBV6-3, the J call TRBJ2-2; possible D gene TRBD1, 6 bases. Germline values: CDR1 MNHEY, CDR2 SVGEGT. The germline V and J ends were trimmed by 6 bases and 3 bases, with 20 bases remaining between them. CDR3 length equals 17 residues.

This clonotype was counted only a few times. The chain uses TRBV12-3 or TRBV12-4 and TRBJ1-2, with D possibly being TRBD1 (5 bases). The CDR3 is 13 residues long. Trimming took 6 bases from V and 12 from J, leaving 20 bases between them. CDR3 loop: CASRSGPIPLHTF. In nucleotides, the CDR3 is TGTGCCAGCAGATCGGGGCCAATCCCTCTGCACACCTTC.